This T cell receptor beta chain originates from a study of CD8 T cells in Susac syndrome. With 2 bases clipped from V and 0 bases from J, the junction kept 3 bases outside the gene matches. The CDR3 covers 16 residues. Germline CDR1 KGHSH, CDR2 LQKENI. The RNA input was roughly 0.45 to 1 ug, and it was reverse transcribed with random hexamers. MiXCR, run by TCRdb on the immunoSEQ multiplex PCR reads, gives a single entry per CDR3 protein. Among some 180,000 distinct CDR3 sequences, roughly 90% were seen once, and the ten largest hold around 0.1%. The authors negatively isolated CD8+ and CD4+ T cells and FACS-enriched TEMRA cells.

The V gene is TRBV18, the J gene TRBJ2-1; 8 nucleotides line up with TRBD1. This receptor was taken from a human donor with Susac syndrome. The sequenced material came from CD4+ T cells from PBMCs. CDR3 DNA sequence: TGTGCCAGCTCACCAGGACAGGGACTCTCCTACAATGAGCAGTTCTTC. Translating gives CASSPGQGLSYNEQFF.